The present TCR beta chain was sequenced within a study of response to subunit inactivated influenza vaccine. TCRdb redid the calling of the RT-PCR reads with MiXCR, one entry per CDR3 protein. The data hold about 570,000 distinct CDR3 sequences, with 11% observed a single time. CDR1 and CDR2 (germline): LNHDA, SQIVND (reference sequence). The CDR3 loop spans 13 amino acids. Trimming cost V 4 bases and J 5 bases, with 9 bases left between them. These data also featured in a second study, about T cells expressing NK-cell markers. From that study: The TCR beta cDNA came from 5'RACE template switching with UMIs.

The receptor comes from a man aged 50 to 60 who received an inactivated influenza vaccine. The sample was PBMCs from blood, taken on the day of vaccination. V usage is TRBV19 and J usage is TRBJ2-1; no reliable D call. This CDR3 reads CASSTRTDNEQFF. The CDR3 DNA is TGTGCCAGTAGTACTCGGACCGACAATGAGCAGTTCTTC.